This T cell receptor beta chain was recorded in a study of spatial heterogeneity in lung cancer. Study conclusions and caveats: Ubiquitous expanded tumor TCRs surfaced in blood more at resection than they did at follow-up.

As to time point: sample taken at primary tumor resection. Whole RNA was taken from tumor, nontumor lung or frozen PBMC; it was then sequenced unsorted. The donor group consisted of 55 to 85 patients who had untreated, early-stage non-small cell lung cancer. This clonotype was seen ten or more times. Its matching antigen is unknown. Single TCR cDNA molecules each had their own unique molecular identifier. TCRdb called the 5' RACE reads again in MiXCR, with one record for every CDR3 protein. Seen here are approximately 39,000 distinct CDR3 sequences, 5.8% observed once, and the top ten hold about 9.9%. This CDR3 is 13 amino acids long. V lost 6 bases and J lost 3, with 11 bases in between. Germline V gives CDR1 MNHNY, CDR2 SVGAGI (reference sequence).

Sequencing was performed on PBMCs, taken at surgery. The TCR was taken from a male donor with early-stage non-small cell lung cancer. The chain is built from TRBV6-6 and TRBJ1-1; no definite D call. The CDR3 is CASSLPGHTEAFF. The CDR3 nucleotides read TGTGCCAGCAGCCTCCCCGGCCACACTGAAGCTTTCTTT.